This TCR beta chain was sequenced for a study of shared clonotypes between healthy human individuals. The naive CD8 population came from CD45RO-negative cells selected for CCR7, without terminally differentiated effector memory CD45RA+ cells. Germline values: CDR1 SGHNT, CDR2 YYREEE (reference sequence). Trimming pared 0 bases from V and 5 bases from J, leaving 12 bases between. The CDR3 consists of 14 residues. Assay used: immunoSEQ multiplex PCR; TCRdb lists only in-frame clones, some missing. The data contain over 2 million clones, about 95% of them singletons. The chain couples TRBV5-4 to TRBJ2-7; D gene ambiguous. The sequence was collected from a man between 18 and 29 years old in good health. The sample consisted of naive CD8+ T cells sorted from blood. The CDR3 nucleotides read TGTGCCAGCAGCTTGGCCAACAGCGTCCACGAGCAGTACTTC. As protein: CASSLANSVHEQYF.